This T cell receptor beta chain was identified in a study of blood T cell repertoires in COVID-19. About the study: In each case, the material was cDNA or gDNA derived from T cells, B-cell-depleted T cells, or PBMCs.

The CDR3 contains 13 residues. Germline CDR1 and CDR2: MNHEY and SVGAGI. V lost 1 base, J lost 10 bases, and 6 bases stayed unmatched. Profiled with immunoSEQ multiplex PCR; TCRdb holds only in-frame clones, not every one. The sample has around 60,000 clones, 75% to 90% seen once. V is TRBV6-5 and J is TRBJ1-1, with 7 bases that match TRBD1. This TCR came from a man at least 80 years old with acute or convalescent COVID-19. Sample: peripheral blood. This CDR3 is CASSYLTGFGAFF. CDR3 bases: TGTGCCAGCAGTTACTTGACAGGGTTCGGAGCTTTCTTT.